These 23 T cell receptor beta chains originate from one sample sequenced in a study of shared clonotypes between healthy human individuals. Measured with immunoSEQ multiplex PCR; TCRdb has only the in-frame clones, and not every one. The sample carries about 490,000 clones, about 78% recorded once. Sequencing input: PBMCs. The source of these receptors is a woman aged 35 to 49 in good health. Some clones in this sample may be carry-over from other donors' samples.

Points on this clone: Other DNA variants within this sample encode the same CDR3. V is TRBV7-2 and J is TRBJ2-2; perhaps D is TRBD1 or TRBD2 (5 bases each). V was pared by 5 bases and J by 6 bases, with 10 bases between. The CDR3 runs to 13 residues. Germline V gives CDR1 SGHTA, CDR2 FQGNSA. The DNA for the CDR3 is TGTGCCAGCAGCCTCCTGGGGGCCGGGGAGCTGTTTTTT. Its protein product is CASSLLGAGELFF.

The chain employs TRBV10-3 and TRBJ2-3; D remains unclear. Germline V gives CDR1 ENHRY, CDR2 SYGVKD. CDR3 size: 16 residues. Trimming stripped 2 bases from V and 0 bases from J, with 12 bases between. For the CDR3, the DNA is TGTGCCATCAGTGAGGCCGAAAAAACTAGCACAGATACGCAGTATTTT. Amino acid sequence: CAISEAEKTSTDTQYF.

The chain links TRBV5-1 to TRBJ2-7; 14 bases are a match to TRBD2. This CDR3 has 15 amino acids. Trimming removed 5 bases from V and 9 bases from J; junction bases left unmatched: 10. Germline V gene sequence: CDR1 SGHRS, CDR2 YFSETQ. In nucleotides, the CDR3 is TGCGCCAGCAGTCCCGGGACTAGCGGGAGAGGAGGGCAGTACTTC. This sequence encodes CASSPGTSGRGGQYF.

This clone was detected a few times. This chain joins TRBV9 and TRBJ2-7; 14 positions match TRBD2. V dropped 4 bases and J dropped 3; count of bases not matched to a gene: 9. Per germline, CDR1 SGDLS and CDR2 YYNGEE. This CDR3 contains 17 residues. The CDR3 DNA reads TGTGCCAGCAGCCCACGACTAGCGGGAGGGCTCCGCTACGAGCAGTACTTC. Encoded protein: CASSPRLAGGLRYEQYF.

The chain uses TRBV11-2 and TRBJ2-1; 10 bases align to TRBD2. The germline gives CDR1 SGHAT, CDR2 FQNNGV. With V trimmed by 5 bases and J by 7 bases, 14 bases remained unmatched. This CDR3 contains 17 residues. The CDR3 here is CASSQGSQGLAINEQFF. The CDR3 nucleotides read TGTGCCAGCAGCCAGGGGTCCCAGGGACTAGCGATTAATGAGCAGTTCTTC.

The gene calls are TRBV27 and TRBJ2-5, with D possibly matching TRBD2 (7 bases). Germline assignment: CDR1 MNHEY and CDR2 SMNVEV (reference sequence). Trimming removed 2 bases at V and 5 bases at J, with 21 bases between. The CDR3 totals 17 residues. CDR3 sequence reads: CASSLRWGGGKKETQYF. CDR3 DNA: TGTGCCAGCAGTTTAAGGTGGGGAGGGGGTAAGAAGGAGACCCAGTACTTC.

CDR3 loop: CASSRGGRGNEQFF. CDR3 DNA sequence: TGCGCCAGCTCCCGGGGCGGGAGGGGGAATGAGCAGTTCTTC. The V gene is TRBV4-3, the J gene TRBJ2-1; TRBD2 agrees at 9 bases. CDR1 is LGHNA, CDR2 YSLEER, per germline. Trimming cost V 8 bases and J 7 bases; bases outside gene matches: 9. This CDR3 spans 14 amino acids.

CDR3 nucleotides: TGTGCCAGCAGCAGAGAAGACAATGAGCAGTTCTTC. This translates into CASSREDNEQFF. J is TRBJ2-1 and V is TRBV6-1, with D unclear. V was shortened by 6 bases and J by 5 bases, with 8 bases between the two germline ends. This CDR3 contains 12 residues. Germline lookup yields CDR1 MNHNS and CDR2 SASEGT.

Note on this clone: This may come from a read error, since a much larger clone is one base off. The same CDR3 is also encoded by other DNA sequences in this sample. J is TRBJ2-7 and V is TRBV30; possible D gene TRBD2, 6 bases. Germline CDR1 is GTSNPN and CDR2 is SVGIG (reference sequence). V lost 1 base and J lost 10, with 17 bases in between. The CDR3 runs to 13 residues. CDR3 DNA: TGTGCCTGGAGTGGACTAGATGGTGGCACCCAGTACTTC. Translation: CAWSGLDGGTQYF.

Comment on this clone: Other DNA sequences in this specimen translate into the identical CDR3. The rearrangement uses TRBV5-1 and TRBJ2-6; D is ambiguous. In germline, CDR1 is SGHRS, CDR2 YFSETQ. The CDR3 runs 15 residues. Trimming left V 0 bases short and J 0 bases short, with 4 bases between. The CDR3 sequence is CASSLGVSGANVLTF. The DNA of the CDR3 is TGCGCCAGCAGCTTGGGGGTCTCTGGGGCCAACGTCCTGACTTTC.

This chain links TRBV28 with TRBJ1-4; D not resolved. Between the trimmed V and J ends, which lost 5 bases and 8 bases, there was a span of 24 bases. Germline V lookup: CDR1 MDHEN, CDR2 SYDVKM. The CDR3 extends over 17 amino acids. The CDR3: CASSKVWAAVAEEKLFF. CDR3 nucleotides: TGTGCCAGCAGTAAAGTATGGGCAGCCGTAGCGGAAGAAAAACTGTTTTTT.

CDR3: CASSLTGVDEKLFF. In DNA form, the CDR3 reads TGCGCCAGCAGCTTGACAGGGGTGGATGAAAAACTGTTTTTT. The chain uses TRBV5-1 and TRBJ1-4, with 7 bases that match TRBD1. Germline CDR1 reads SGHRS; CDR2 reads YFSETQ. V dropped 1 base and J dropped 6; count of bases not matched to a gene: 3. CDR3 length equals 14 residues.

The chain employs TRBV7-2 and TRBJ2-7, with 12 bases aligning to TRBD2. From germline, CDR1 is SGHTA and CDR2 FQGNSA. Trimming took 6 bases from V and 7 from J; bases not matched to a gene: 10. This CDR3 contains 15 residues. CDR3 in DNA: TGTGCCAGCAGACCGCGACTAGCGGGAGATCGAGAGCAGTACTTC. This encodes CASRPRLAGDREQYF. Full variable domain (remainder filled in from reference TRBV7-2 and TRBJ2-7): GAGVSQSPSNKVTEKGKDVELRCDPISGHTALYWYRQSLGQGLEFLIYFQGNSAPDKSGLPSDRFSAERTGGSVSTLTIQRTQQEDSAVYLCASRPRLAGDREQYFGPGTRLTVT.

This chain joins TRBV7-9 and TRBJ2-1; 8 bases agree with TRBD2. Germline V gene sequence: CDR1 SEHNR, CDR2 FQNEAQ (reference sequence). With 1 base clipped from V and 10 bases from J, the junction kept 12 bases outside the gene matches. CDR3 length: 16 amino acids. The CDR3 DNA reads as TGTGCCAGCAGCTTAGGGGGCGGGAGGTCCGTGAGAGAGCAGTTCTTC. It codes for CASSLGGGRSVREQFF.

This clone was detected many times. The chain joins TRBV27 to TRBJ1-1; TRBD1 agrees at 8 bases. The CDR3 has 15 amino acids. After removal of 5 bases from V and 3 bases from J, the junction contained 8 bases not matched to a gene. From germline, CDR1 is MNHEY and CDR2 SMNVEV (reference sequence). The CDR3 reads CASSQNYRGYTEAFF. The CDR3 DNA is TGTGCCAGCAGTCAGAACTACAGGGGGTACACTGAAGCTTTCTTT.

This rearrangement joins TRBV9 to TRBJ1-4, with 8 bases fitting TRBD1. The germline V gene encodes CDR1 SGDLS and CDR2 YYNGEE. V shed 3 bases, J shed 8 bases, and the junction held 6 bases outside the gene matches. The CDR3 covers 14 residues. For the CDR3, the DNA is TGTGCCAGCAGCGCCTCAGGGGGCCGGGAAAAACTGTTTTTT. This codes for CASSASGGREKLFF. The complete variable domain, with remaining parts taken from reference TRBV9 and TRBJ1-4, reads DSGVTQTPKHLITATGQRVTLRCSPRSGDLSVYWYQQSLDQGLQFLIQYYNGEERAKGNILERFSAQQFPDLHSELNLSSLELGDSALYFCASSASGGREKLFFGSGTQLSVL.

V and J are TRBV29-1 and TRBJ2-1; 11 bases match TRBD2. CDR1 is SQVTM and CDR2 is ANQGSEA in the germline V gene. There are 16 residues in the CDR3. The V gene end was trimmed by 7 bases and the J gene end by 4 bases; junction bases not matched to a gene: 12. The CDR3 sequence is CSGKTGLAEVYNEQFF. The CDR3 nucleotides read TGCAGCGGTAAAACGGGACTAGCGGAAGTGTACAATGAGCAGTTCTTC.

This clone was seen at least ten times. The chain links TRBV5-7 to TRBJ2-2; D gene ambiguous. TRBV5-7 carries the ORF label, with uncertain function. V was cut by 0 bases and J by 1 base, with 7 bases left in between. CDR3 length equals 15 residues. This chain's CDR3 is CASSLAWENTGELFF. CDR3 nucleotides: TGTGCCAGCAGCTTGGCTTGGGAGAACACCGGGGAGCTGTTTTTT.

Concerning this clone itself: A far larger clone is off by one base, so a read error is likely. J is TRBJ2-5 and V is TRBV30; D not certain. From germline, CDR1 is GTSNPN and CDR2 SVGIG (reference sequence). Trimming took 0 bases from V and 1 from J, leaving 12 bases between them. The CDR3 length is 15 residues. For the CDR3, the DNA is TGTGCCTGGAGTGTACTCGGACGCGGCCAAGAGACCCAGTACTTC. This gives the protein CAWSVLGRGQETQYF.

The V call is TRBV14, the J call TRBJ2-7, with D tentatively TRBD2 (7 bases). The V gene's germline CDR1 is SGHDN and CDR2 FVKESK. CDR3 length: 16 amino acids. V lost 4 bases, J lost 5 bases, and 21 bases lay in between. CDR3 sequence reads: CASSRASGGIWDEQYF. DNA for the CDR3: TGTGCCAGCAGCCGGGCGTCGGGGGGCATTTGGGACGAGCAGTACTTC.

The genes are TRBV7-2 and TRBJ2-3; unclear D gene. Germline lookup yields CDR1 SGHTA and CDR2 FQGNSA. V was pared by 3 bases and J by 8 bases, with 15 bases between. CDR3 length: 14 residues. The chain's CDR3 is CASSFTGPRATQYF. The CDR3 DNA reads as TGTGCCAGCAGCTTTACCGGCCCTCGCGCTACGCAGTATTTT.

This clone occurred once. The sample holds other DNA sequences that translate to the same CDR3. The chain carries TRBV7-2 and TRBJ2-3; the D gene is possibly TRBD2 (6 bases). Trimming removed 0 bases at V and 3 bases at J, with 10 bases between. This CDR3 has 15 residues. CDR1 and CDR2 from the germline V gene are SGHTA and FQGNSA. This chain's CDR3 is CASSLASGRTDTQYF. CDR3 DNA sequence: TGTGCCAGCAGCTTAGCTAGCGGAAGGACAGATACGCAGTATTTT. Filled out from reference TRBV7-2 and TRBJ2-3, the complete variable domain reads GAGVSQSPSNKVTEKGKDVELRCDPISGHTALYWYRQSLGQGLEFLIYFQGNSAPDKSGLPSDRFSAERTGGSVSTLTIQRTQQEDSAVYLCASSLASGRTDTQYFGPGTRLTVL.

In its sample, this clone was seen once. CDR3 sequence: CASSLVGSGSVYEQYF. Written as DNA, the CDR3 is TGTGCCAGCAGCTTAGTTGGTAGCGGGAGTGTTTACGAGCAGTACTTC. The rearrangement links TRBV7-2 to TRBJ2-7, with 9 nucleotides matching TRBD2. The CDR3 contains 16 residues. V trimming: 1 base; J trimming: 4 bases; junction bases outside the gene matches: 8. Germline loops: CDR1 SGHTA, CDR2 FQGNSA.